This TCR beta chain is drawn from a study of T cells after yellow fever vaccination. TCRdb re-called the 5' RACE reads with MiXCR, one entry per CDR3 protein. The sample consists of over 200,000 distinct CDR3 sequences, 6% to 8% of them appearing once. In this sample, this clonotype turned up a few times. Germline CDR1 and CDR2: LGHDT and YNNKEL (reference sequence). This CDR3 has 16 amino acids. Trimming cost V 3 bases and J 9 bases, with 18 bases left between them. The rearrangement joins TRBV3-1 to TRBJ1-6; D is undetermined. The input for sequencing was CD4+ T cells sorted from PBMCs, taken on the day of the yellow fever booster vaccination. This clonotype originated in a man younger than 45 who received the YFV17D yellow fever vaccine. CDR3 nucleotide sequence: TGTGCCAGCAGCCACATTGGGAGTGTTTGGATTTCACCCCTCCACTTT. Amino acids: CASSHIGSVWISPLHF.